This TCR beta chain appears in the sequencing data of a study of blood T cell repertoires in COVID-19. About the research overall: PBMCs, B-cell-depleted T cells, or T cells were the source of the cDNA or gDNA that made up the material.

This CDR3 region has 12 residues. Germline CDR1 and CDR2: SGHRS and YFSETQ. The V and J ends lost 3 bases and 5 bases respectively, with 9 bases between them. Per the authors' pipeline: Reference gene primer amplification yielded estimated nucleated cell counts. The protocol was immunoSEQ multiplex PCR, while the TCRdb copy is restricted to in-frame clones and leaves out a portion. Clone size and V and J calls were adopted from that table, with D and trimming inferred from the DNA. The sample has 15,000 to 20,000 clones, approximately 80% seen once. Material for sequencing was peripheral blood. This sequence joins TRBV5-1 and TRBJ2-7; D gene ambiguous. This sequence originates from a man aged 60 to 75 with active or convalescent COVID-19. In nucleotides, the CDR3 is TGCGCCAGCAGCTCCGGGTCACACGAGCAGTACTTC. This sequence encodes CASSSGSHEQYF.